This TCR beta chain derives from a study of blood T cell repertoires in COVID-19. Study information: Samples came from the United States, Italy and Spain, spanning acute and convalescent COVID-19.

The table lists this clone with a count of one. Only in-frame clones appear in the TCRdb table, and some are missing; sequencing was by immunoSEQ multiplex PCR. The repertoire includes about 58,000 clones, around 90% of them detected once, and approximately 1.3% sits in the top ten. Per the germline V gene, CDR1 is SGDLS and CDR2 is YYNGEE. The CDR3 has 18 amino acids. V was trimmed by 0 bases and J by 2 bases, leaving 15 bases between them. The chain employs TRBV9 and TRBJ2-6; possibly TRBD1 for D (5 bases). This TCR derives from a man aged 60-69 years with acute or convalescent COVID-19. The material sequenced was peripheral blood. CDR3 sequence (DNA): TGTGCCAGCAGCGTAGAAAGGCAGGGATTTACTGGGGCCAACGTCCTGACTTTC. Amino acids: CASSVERQGFTGANVLTF.